This TCR beta chain was obtained from a study of regulatory T cells in long-lasting Graves disease. Findings and limits, study-wide: Analyses excluded thyroid tissue, covering peripheral blood alone. Persistent disease preferred TRBV28, TRBJ1-2 and TRBJ2-5.

Concerning this clonotype: No antigen is known for it.

The length of the CDR3 is 14 residues. The germline V gene encodes CDR1 SGHTA and CDR2 FQGTGA. The germline V and J ends were trimmed by 4 bases and 1 base, with 10 bases remaining between them. Libraries of TCR beta came from iRepertoire HTBI primers plus Arm-PCR of CDR3 regions. TCRdb re-derived calls from the multiplex PCR reads in MiXCR, one entry per CDR3 protein. This table holds 550,000 to 700,000 distinct CDR3 sequences, about 16% found once. Time point in this sample: newly diagnosed GD, antithyroid drugs for less than 3 months. PBMCs were the source of the RNA used for TCR sequencing. Patients came from an endocrinology department in Xi'an, China. Another study also made use of these data, one on T cells in Graves' hyperthyroidism and ophthalmopathy. That paper states: Stability of Graves' hyperthyroidism was defined as absent ophthalmopathy progression within 18 months.

The material sequenced was peripheral blood mononuclear cells (PBMCs), taken at new diagnosis, from a patient treated with antithyroid drugs. The clonotype was recovered from a man between 18 and 35 years old with Graves disease. This rearrangement joins TRBV7-3 to TRBJ1-1, with a tentative D call TRBD1 (6 bases). This chain's CDR3 is CASSSSTGNTEAFF. The CDR3 region has the DNA TGTGCCAGCAGCTCGTCGACAGGGAACACTGAAGCTTTCTTT.